This is a list of T cell receptor beta chains from one sample in a study of blood T cell repertoires in COVID-19. Clones were read by immunoSEQ multiplex PCR, and TCRdb kept only the in-frame ones, dropping some. The sample lists around 150,000 clones; roughly 80% were seen once. Material: PBMCs or T cells enriched from blood (not recorded which). These receptors were collected from a woman aged 60-75 years who had recovered from COVID-19. Both conserved end residues are part of each CDR3. D genes are given only for firm matches. A row's size may be missing; if present it is once, few, many or a size class.

clone_size j_call v_call d_call cdr3_nt cdr3_aa
- TRBJ1-4 TRBV18 - TGTGCCAGCTCACCCGCAAAGTCAGCAACTAATGAAAAACTGTTTTTT CASSPAKSATNEKLFF
- TRBJ2-7 TRBV12-3/TRBV12-4 TRBD1 TGTGCCAGCAACCCTACAGGGGGCTACGAGCAGTACTTC CASNPTGGYEQYF
- TRBJ2-5 TRBV5-8 TRBD2 TGTGCCAGCAGCTTCGGACTAGCGGGGGCTCAAGAGACCCAGTACTTC CASSFGLAGAQETQYF
once TRBJ1-5 TRBV18 - TGTGCCAGCTCACCTGGCCCTAGCAATCAGCCCCAGCATTTT CASSPGPSNQPQHF
- TRBJ2-4 TRBV30 - TGTGCCTGGAGTGGTAGTGTAGCCAAAAACATTCAGTACTTC CAWSGSVAKNIQYF
once TRBJ2-5 TRBV5-6 TRBD2 TGTGCCAGCAGCTTGGGAGCGGGGGGAGGAGAGACCCAGTACTTC CASSLGAGGGETQYF
- TRBJ1-1 TRBV29-1 - TGCAGCGTTGCACAGACGAACACTGAAGCTTTCTTT CSVAQTNTEAFF
- TRBJ2-3 TRBV11-2 TRBD1 TGTGCCAGCAGCGACGGACAGGGCTTGAGTACAGATACGCAGTATTTT CASSDGQGLSTDTQYF
- TRBJ2-5 TRBV6-6 TRBD1 TGTGCCAGCACCCCCCGGGACAGGGTCGCGACCCAGTACTTC CASTPRDRVATQYF
- TRBJ1-2 TRBV19 - TGTGCCAGTAGTTCCCTTTCGGGTGGAAACTATGGCTACACCTTC CASSSLSGGNYGYTF
- TRBJ1-4 TRBV30 - TGTGCCTGGAGTGTATTAGCGGGGGATGAAAAACTGTTTTTT CAWSVLAGDEKLFF
- TRBJ1-2 TRBV5-1 TRBD1 TGCGCCAGCAGCCAGGGGACAGGGCCCTATGGCTACACCTTC CASSQGTGPYGYTF
- TRBJ1-6 TRBV30 TRBD1 TGTGCCTGGAGCAAGGGACAGACCTATTCACCCCTCCACTTT CAWSKGQTYSPLHF
few TRBJ2-4 TRBV30 - TGTGCCTGGAGTGTACTAGACATTCAGTACTTC CAWSVLDIQYF
- TRBJ1-6 TRBV5-1 TRBD1 TGCGCCAGCAGCTTGGGATGGACAGGGGGTAATTCACCCCTCCACTTT CASSLGWTGGNSPLHF
- TRBJ2-5 TRBV9 - TGTGCCAGCAGCGTAGGGGCAGGGATCCAAGAGACCCAGTACTTC CASSVGAGIQETQYF
- TRBJ1-2 TRBV10-3 TRBD1 TGTGCCATCATGGGGACAGGTTCCTATGGCTACACCTTC CAIMGTGSYGYTF
- TRBJ2-5 TRBV19 TRBD2 TGTGCCAGTAACTGGGGCGGGGGGGCCCAAGAGACCCAGTACTTC CASNWGGGAQETQYF
- TRBJ2-1 TRBV7-2 - TGTGCCAGCAGCGTAACGAGGGTCAATGAGCAGTTCTTC CASSVTRVNEQFF
- TRBJ1-4 TRBV5-1 TRBD1 TGCGCCAGCAGCTTAGTCCCGGGACAGGGCCGCCTTCAAAAACTGTTTTTT CASSLVPGQGRLQKLFF
- TRBJ2-5 TRBV7-9 TRBD2 TGTGCCAGCAGCCCCGGACTAGCGGGGTTAGAGACCCAGTACTTC CASSPGLAGLETQYF
- TRBJ2-5 TRBV11-2 TRBD2 TGTGCCAGCAGCTTAGGGATAGCGGGGGAAGAGACCCAGTACTTC CASSLGIAGEETQYF
- TRBJ2-7 TRBV12-3/TRBV12-4 - TGTGCCAGCAGTCTGACTGTCTCCTACGAGCAGTACTTC CASSLTVSYEQYF
- TRBJ2-3 TRBV10-1 TRBD2 TGCGCCAGCAGTGAGTTCGGGACTAGCGGTACGCAGTATTTT CASSEFGTSGTQYF
- TRBJ2-5 TRBV14 TRBD1 TGTGCCAGCAGCGGACGGGACAGCTTAGAGACCCAGTACTTC CASSGRDSLETQYF
- TRBJ2-7 TRBV4-1 - TGCGCCAGCAGCTCGGACTTCTTAGATGTCTACGAGCAGTACTTC CASSSDFLDVYEQYF
- TRBJ1-3 TRBV6-1 TRBD1 TGTGCCAGCAGTGCATTTCCAGGGGGGAGCTCTGGAAACACCATATATTTT CASSAFPGGSSGNTIYF
- TRBJ1-2 TRBV5-1 - TGCGCCAGCAGCTTGGGCCAGGGGTATGACTATGGCTACACCTTC CASSLGQGYDYGYTF
- TRBJ2-7 TRBV5-1 - TGCGCCAGCAGCCGGCCGGGGGGCCACGAGCAGTACTTC CASSRPGGHEQYF
many TRBJ2-1 TRBV3-1/TRBV3-2 - TGTGCCAGCAGCCAAGATTTCGGGGGCGGGAGCCATGAGCAGTTCTTC CASSQDFGGGSHEQFF
- TRBJ1-5 TRBV7-9 - TGTGCCAGCAGCTTAACCACAGGAAATCAGCCCCAGCATTTT CASSLTTGNQPQHF
- TRBJ2-5 TRBV5-4 TRBD2 TGTGCCAGCAGGTGGGGGGGAGAGACCCAGTACTTC CASRWGGETQYF
- TRBJ2-2 TRBV29-1 TRBD2 TGCAGCGTTGAAGATCTTCGGCGGGGGGGCCCGGACACCGGGGAGCTGTTTTTT CSVEDLRRGGPDTGELFF
- TRBJ1-6 TRBV5-1 TRBD1 TGCGCCAGCAGCAAACAGGGGTCCAATTCACCCCTCCACTTT CASSKQGSNSPLHF
- TRBJ2-2 TRBV2 TRBD2 TGTGCCAGCAGTCTTAGCGGGGGGAACACCGGGGAGCTGTTTTTT CASSLSGGNTGELFF
once TRBJ2-7 TRBV13 - TGTGCCAGCAGCTTAGGCCGCGGCAGGGTAGCCGACGAGCAGTACTTC CASSLGRGRVADEQYF
- TRBJ2-4 TRBV5-4 - TGTGCCAGCAGACCAGGGGGTGGGGGGCCGACCAAAAACATTCAGTACTTC CASRPGGGGPTKNIQYF
- TRBJ2-1 TRBV19 TRBD2 TGTGCCAGTAGTAGGTCAGCGGGGGCCTACAATGAGCAGTTCTTC CASSRSAGAYNEQFF
once TRBJ2-5 TRBV27 TRBD2 TGTGCCAGCAGTCCTTGGACTAGCGGGGATAAAGAGACCCAGTACTTC CASSPWTSGDKETQYF
few TRBJ2-2 TRBV19 - TGTGCCAGTAGTATAGATCTAGGCAGGGTGAACACCGGGGAGCTGTTTTTT CASSIDLGRVNTGELFF
- TRBJ1-5 TRBV2 - TGTGCCAGCAGTGAAGGCGTATTTAGAGGGGGTGGCAATCAGCCCCAGCATTTT CASSEGVFRGGGNQPQHF
few TRBJ1-2 TRBV5-4 - TGTGCCAGCAGCCCGAACCCTAATGAGAGGGTGGTGGGTGGCTACACCTTC CASSPNPNERVVGGYTF